The rows below give T cell receptor beta chains drawn from one sample of a study of cytomegalovirus exposure and HLA in healthy donors. Repertoires were generated with immunoSEQ multiplex PCR, while TCRdb's copy carries only in-frame clones and drops some. The profile covers approximately 130,000 clones, with about four fifths appearing a single time and around 0.67% taken by the ten largest. Sequencing used PBMCs. These receptors all come from a man between 18 and 35 years old in good health and CMV-seronegative. Both conserved end residues are part of each CDR3. A D gene is named only where the DNA matches it firmly. The listing skips clone size in some rows; elsewhere it reads once, few, many or a size class.

D	size	J	V	DNA	CDR3
TRBD1	NA	TRBJ1-2	TRBV27	TGTGCCAGCAGTTTATTGACAGGGGGCAATGATGGCTACACCTTC	CASSLLTGGNDGYTF
TRBD2	NA	TRBJ2-1	TRBV7-3	TGTGCCAGCAGCAAGAGCGGGGGGGCCTATGAGCAGTTCTTC	CASSKSGGAYEQFF
NA	NA	TRBJ2-2	TRBV4-3	TGCGCCAGCAGCCAAGGGGCGGGTGGTCCCAAATTGGGCGGGGAGCTGTTTTTT	CASSQGAGGPKLGGELFF
NA	few	TRBJ2-2	TRBV6-5	TGTGCCAGCAGTTACTCGCGAACAGGGTACACCGGGGAGCTGTTTTTT	CASSYSRTGYTGELFF
TRBD1	NA	TRBJ1-1	TRBV28	TGTGCCAGCAGGGGCTGGGACAGGAGGAACACTGAAGCTTTCTTT	CASRGWDRRNTEAFF
NA	NA	TRBJ2-5	TRBV10-3	TGTGCCATCAGTGAAGGACTGTACCAAGAGACCCAGTACTTC	CAISEGLYQETQYF
NA	NA	TRBJ1-2	TRBV4-1	TGCGCCAGCAGCCAAGATCTCCTGGGCTACACCTTC	CASSQDLLGYTF
TRBD1	NA	TRBJ1-6	TRBV19	TGTGCCAGTAGTACGACTGGGGGACAGTCACCCCTCCACTTT	CASSTTGGQSPLHF
TRBD1	NA	TRBJ2-2	TRBV28	TGTGCCAGCAGTTTCTGGGACAGGGAGGGGTTCACCGGGGAGCTGTTTTTT	CASSFWDREGFTGELFF
NA	NA	TRBJ2-5	TRBV11-2	TGTGCCAGTCTCCGAGGAGGGAACCAAGAGACCCAGTACTTC	CASLRGGNQETQYF
NA	once	TRBJ2-2	TRBV11-3	TGTGCCAGCAGCCCTCGAGGGGGGGCGACAACTCCGGGCACCGGGGAGCTGTTTTTT	CASSPRGGATTPGTGELFF
TRBD1	NA	TRBJ1-2	TRBV30	TGTGCCTGGACACCGGGACAGCCCTTCTATGGCTACACCTTC	CAWTPGQPFYGYTF
NA	NA	TRBJ1-1	TRBV19	TGTGCCAGTAGTATCTCTCAGGGTAACACTGAAGCTTTCTTT	CASSISQGNTEAFF
NA	NA	TRBJ1-5	TRBV7-9	TGTGCCAGCAGCTTAGCCGGGTCTAGCAATCAGCCCCAGCATTTT	CASSLAGSSNQPQHF
TRBD1	NA	TRBJ2-3	TRBV4-3	TGCGCCAGCAGCCAAGATAACAGGGGCGCAGATACGCAGTATTTT	CASSQDNRGADTQYF
TRBD2	few	TRBJ2-5	TRBV5-8	TGTGCCAGCAGCTTGGTAGCGGGGGGGCCGGAGACCCAGTACTTC	CASSLVAGGPETQYF
NA	NA	TRBJ1-5	TRBV5-6	TGTGCCAGCAGCTTGGAGGGAGGGGGGGTTTTTCAGCCCCAGCATTTT	CASSLEGGGVFQPQHF
TRBD1	NA	TRBJ2-5	TRBV18	TGTGCCAGCTCAGCTTCCGGGACAGGGGACCAAGAGACCCAGTACTTC	CASSASGTGDQETQYF
NA	NA	TRBJ1-1	TRBV7-2	TGTGCCAGCAGCTTAGTTTCGGGCACTGAAGCTTTCTTT	CASSLVSGTEAFF
NA	NA	TRBJ1-4	TRBV5-6	TGTGCCAGCAGCTCCCCCCTAAATGAAAAACTGTTTTTT	CASSSPLNEKLFF
TRBD1	NA	TRBJ1-2	TRBV6-6	TGTGCCAGCAGTAGCGGACAGGGGGCCGCGAACACCTTC	CASSSGQGAANTF
NA	NA	TRBJ2-7	TRBV7-8	TGTGCCAGCAGCTTAGAATGGGGGCGCGAGCAGTACTTC	CASSLEWGREQYF
NA	many	TRBJ1-3	TRBV7-9	TGTGCCAGCAGCCATAGTGGGCCAACTTCTGGAAACACCATATATTTT	CASSHSGPTSGNTIYF
TRBD1	NA	TRBJ1-5	TRBV7-9	TGTGCCAGCAGCCCGACCCAGACAGGGCCCAATCAGCCCCAGCATTTT	CASSPTQTGPNQPQHF
NA	NA	TRBJ1-4	TRBV7-8	TGTGCCAGCAGCGTGTCAAACGGTGAAAAACTGTTTTTT	CASSVSNGEKLFF
NA	NA	TRBJ2-1	TRBV2	TGTGCCAGCACCGGGGTGGAGCAGTTCTTC	CASTGVEQFF
TRBD1	NA	TRBJ1-1	TRBV5-4	TGTGCCAGCAGCTCCAGACAGGGGGCCCAGGACACTGAAGCTTTCTTT	CASSSRQGAQDTEAFF
NA	NA	TRBJ1-2	TRBV27	TGTGCCAGCAGTTTGGCACCCTCGAACTATGGCTACACCTTC	CASSLAPSNYGYTF
NA	few	TRBJ2-7	TRBV28	TGTGCCAGCATCCCTATCAGGGGGAGGTTCTACGAGCAGTACTTC	CASIPIRGRFYEQYF
NA	once	TRBJ2-5	TRBV5-1	TGCGCCAGCAGCCCGGCGTTGAGGGATGCGGAGACCCAGTACTTC	CASSPALRDAETQYF
NA	few	TRBJ2-7	TRBV4-1	TGCGCCAGCAGCCCCCTTAGCTCCTACGAGCAGTACTTC	CASSPLSSYEQYF
TRBD1	NA	TRBJ2-3	TRBV5-1	TGCGCCAGCAGTAGATCGGGACAGGGATATGCAGATACGCAGTATTTT	CASSRSGQGYADTQYF
NA	NA	TRBJ1-1	TRBV25-1	TGTGCCAGCAGTGACGAAATCTCCTACGTGAACACTGAAGCTTTCTTT	CASSDEISYVNTEAFF
TRBD1	once	TRBJ1-5	TRBV30	TGTGCCTGGACGGCAGGGGGCCCTCGGCCCCAGCATTTT	CAWTAGGPRPQHF
NA	NA	TRBJ2-7	TRBV27	TGTGCCAGCGGGGTAACAGGTGCCCAACGCTTACGAGAGCAGTACTTC	CASGVTGAQRLREQYF
NA	NA	TRBJ2-3	TRBV9	TGTGCCAGCACTGACAGGCGAGGCACAGATACGCAGTATTTT	CASTDRRGTDTQYF
NA	NA	TRBJ1-5	TRBV19	TGTGCCAGTAGTATAGGGCAGGTGCTGAAATCCCAGCATTTT	CASSIGQVLKSQHF
TRBD2	NA	TRBJ2-3	TRBV4-1	TGCGCCAGCAGCCAAGAAAGTCCAGCGGGGGACACGCAGTATTTT	CASSQESPAGDTQYF
NA	few	TRBJ1-1	TRBV6-5	TGTGCCAGCAGGCGGGTGGGAACTGAAGCTTTCTTT	CASRRVGTEAFF
TRBD1	once	TRBJ2-7	TRBV2	TGTGCCAGCATTAGGGACAGGGGCTACGAGCAGTACTTC	CASIRDRGYEQYF
NA	NA	TRBJ1-2	TRBV9	TGTGCCAGCAGCGTAGGGGCAGGACTATCGAGTGGGGGGGGCTACACCTTC	CASSVGAGLSSGGGYTF
TRBD1	NA	TRBJ1-1	TRBV9	TGTGCCAGCAGCGGCCGGGACAGGGGAGGAGGCACTGAAGCTTTCTTT	CASSGRDRGGGTEAFF
TRBD2	few	TRBJ2-2	TRBV5-4	TGTGCCAGCAGCTACCGCCTAGCGGACTGGACCGGGGAGCTGTTTTTT	CASSYRLADWTGELFF
NA	NA	TRBJ1-6	TRBV28	TGTGCCAGCAGCTTGACCGATGACAGGAGCCGTTTTCTGGCCCTCCACTTT	CASSLTDDRSRFLALHF
NA	NA	TRBJ2-3	TRBV2	TGTGCCAGCCACAAATTACAGGGCACAGATACGCAGTATTTT	CASHKLQGTDTQYF
NA	NA	TRBJ2-7	TRBV6-1	TGTGCCAGCAGTCGCCCCCAAGCGATTAGACAGTACTTC	CASSRPQAIRQYF
NA	NA	TRBJ1-2	TRBV27	TGTGCCAGCAGGCATGGACAGTTTGGGCCTGGCTACACCTTC	CASRHGQFGPGYTF
NA	NA	TRBJ2-7	TRBV2	TGTGCCAGCAGCCCCGCAGGGTCCAACGAGCAGTACTTC	CASSPAGSNEQYF
TRBD1	NA	TRBJ1-5	TRBV19	TGTGCCAGTAGTCCTGGACAGGGCAGCAATCAGCCCCAGCATTTT	CASSPGQGSNQPQHF
NA	NA	TRBJ1-1	TRBV18	TGTGCCAGCTCACCGGCGCGGGGAGGCACTGAAGCTTTCTTT	CASSPARGGTEAFF
NA	NA	TRBJ2-7	TRBV20-1	TGCAGTGCTAGAATAGCCGAGCAGTACTTC	CSARIAEQYF
TRBD2	NA	TRBJ2-7	TRBV28	TGTGCCAGCAGTTCCGGTGGGGGGGACTACGAGCAGTACTTC	CASSSGGGDYEQYF
NA	NA	TRBJ1-2	TRBV28	TGTGCCAGCAGTTTACGATTTAAACAGGGAGTTGGTGGCTACACCTTC	CASSLRFKQGVGGYTF
NA	NA	TRBJ1-1	TRBV7-3	TGTGCCAGCAGCTCCGACTCGGCAGCCGGGGGTGAAGCTTTCTTT	CASSSDSAAGGEAFF
NA	NA	TRBJ2-7	TRBV6-5	TGTGCCAGCAGTTACTCTCGGGCAGGGGCCTCTCGCGAGCAGTACTTC	CASSYSRAGASREQYF
NA	NA	TRBJ1-5	TRBV5-5	TGTGCCAGCAGCTTGTCACCCTCAGTGTATAGCAATCAGCCCCAGCATTTT	CASSLSPSVYSNQPQHF
TRBD1	NA	TRBJ2-7	TRBV5-6	TGTGCCAGCAGTCTTGGGACAGCTTTGTTCGAGCAGTACTTC	CASSLGTALFEQYF
TRBD1	NA	TRBJ1-1	TRBV15	TGTGCCACCAGCATAACAGGGGGGGAAAATACTGAAGCTTTCTTT	CATSITGGENTEAFF
TRBD1	NA	TRBJ1-1	TRBV27	TGTGCCAGCAGTTTGTTCACAGGGGGTTCCACTGAAGCTTTCTTT	CASSLFTGGSTEAFF
NA	NA	TRBJ1-2	TRBV7-6	TGTGCCAGCAGCCCGCTTACGGGTGGCTACACCTTC	CASSPLTGGYTF